The 21 T cell receptor beta chains listed next were all sequenced from one sample in a study of T-cell reconstitution after alpha-beta-depleted transplantation in children. For TCRbeta, the library was prepared with unique molecular identifiers. In TCRdb, the PCR reads were re-called with MiXCR into one record per CDR3 protein. The sample carries over 200,000 distinct CDR3 sequences, approximately 8.4% recorded once. The sample was PBMCs, mostly from graft donor cells, taken 360 days after TCRalphabeta/CD19-depleted stem cell transplant. Source of these receptors: a male patient between 2 and 10 years old who had a stem cell transplant for acute myeloid leukemia, so the T cells may come from the graft donor.

This clonotype has only a few counts. The chain links TRBV12-3 or TRBV12-4 to TRBJ1-2; D uncertain. The CDR3 covers 15 residues. The V and J ends lost 4 bases and 2 bases respectively, with 14 bases between them. CDR3 DNA: TGTGCCAGCAGTTCCCAGGTTGGGCGAAACTATGGCTACACCTTC. Amino acids: CASSSQVGRNYGYTF.

In this sample, this clonotype turned up a few times. The chain uses TRBV15 and TRBJ2-5, with TRBD1 matching 7 bases. Trimming took 0 bases from V and 1 from J; bases not matched to a gene: 5. Per germline, CDR1 LNHNV and CDR2 YYDKDF (reference sequence). The CDR3 has 16 residues. The CDR3 is CATSREGNRGQETQYF. The CDR3 nucleotides read TGTGCCACCAGCAGAGAAGGGAACAGGGGCCAAGAGACCCAGTACTTC.

Many counts were recorded for this clonotype. The V call is TRBV20-1, the J call TRBJ2-2, with TRBD1 matching over 9 bases. V shed 2 bases, J shed 6 bases, and the junction held 7 bases outside the gene matches. Germline CDR1 and CDR2: DFQATT and SNEGSKA (reference sequence). The CDR3 is made up of 15 amino acids. The CDR3 loop is CSARPRDRVAGELFF. DNA for the CDR3: TGCAGTGCTAGACCCCGGGACAGGGTGGCCGGGGAGCTGTTTTTT.

The chain is built from TRBV10-3 and TRBJ2-2; D gene uncertain. Germline CDR1 ENHRY, CDR2 SYGVKD. The CDR3 has 16 residues. The ends were cut back, 5 bases at V and 0 bases at J, with 13 bases in the middle. As DNA, the CDR3 is TGTGCCATCAGTTCCCCGCCGGCTGCGAACACCGGGGAGCTGTTTTTT. It encodes CAISSPPAANTGELFF.

This clonotype was picked up a small number of times. This chain connects TRBV20-1 to TRBJ2-3; perhaps TRBD1 as D (6 bases). The germline V and J ends were trimmed by 3 bases and 3 bases, with 13 bases remaining between them. Germline assignment: CDR1 DFQATT and CDR2 SNEGSKA (reference sequence). The CDR3 is made up of 14 amino acids. The CDR3 here is CSASPGAATDTQYF. The CDR3 DNA reads as TGCAGTGCTAGTCCAGGGGCCGCAACAGATACGCAGTATTTT.

This clonotype appeared many times. The rearrangement joins TRBV29-1 to TRBJ2-1; D might be TRBD2 (5 bases). The CDR3 length is 15 residues. Germline loops: CDR1 SQVTM, CDR2 ANQGSEA. Trimming took off 3 bases at V and 3 bases at J, with 15 bases between the two ends. CDR3 DNA: TGCAGCGTTGAGGGGAGCTATAGGGACTACAATGAGCAGTTCTTC. This codes for CSVEGSYRDYNEQFF.

In regard to this clonotype: A much larger clone lies one base from this, so it may be a read error. The conserved phenylalanine or tryptophan is not found at the CDR3 terminus, so this likely reflects a read error. The chain couples TRBV12-3 or TRBV12-4 to TRBJ1-5; D not certain. CDR3 length: 14 residues. V lost 3 bases and J 1 base, leaving 7 bases between the germline ends. CDR3 bases: TGTGCCAGCAGTTTCGGCAGAAGCAATCAGCCCCAGCATTAT. As protein: CASSFGRSNQPQHY.

This clonotype occurred many times. The chain uses TRBV5-1 and TRBJ2-6, with D uncertain. This CDR3 is built from 15 residues. Germline V gene data show CDR1 as SGHRS and CDR2 as YFSETQ. Trimming left V 9 bases short and J 1 base short, with 14 bases between. DNA for the CDR3: TGCGCCACCCAAGAAGGGCTGTCTGGGGCCAACGTCCTGACTTTC. Its translation: CATQEGLSGANVLTF.

This clonotype was detected a few times. V gene TRBV28 combines with J gene TRBJ1-1; 7 bases line up with TRBD1. CDR3 length: 14 residues. The trim removed 2 bases at V and 5 bases at J, leaving 5 bases unmatched. Germline V lookup: CDR1 MDHEN, CDR2 SYDVKM. CDR3 protein: CASSLDRVGTEAFF. In nucleotides, the CDR3 is TGTGCCAGCAGTTTAGACAGGGTGGGGACTGAAGCTTTCTTT.

The sample holds many counts of this clonotype. The chain joins TRBV5-1 to TRBJ2-5; possibly TRBD1 for D (5 bases). The CDR3 covers 14 residues. V lost 4 bases and J 0 bases, leaving 10 bases between the germline ends. The germline gives CDR1 SGHRS, CDR2 YFSETQ. As DNA, the CDR3 is TGCGCCAGCAGCCCACAGGTTTACCAAGAGACCCAGTACTTC. Residues: CASSPQVYQETQYF.

This clonotype was detected a few times. The V call is TRBV20-1, the J call TRBJ2-5, with 16 bases lining up with TRBD2. Looked up from germline, CDR1 is DFQATT and CDR2 is SNEGSKA (reference sequence). The CDR3 is 15 amino acids. Unmatched junction bases numbered 6, after V lost 1 base and J lost 10 bases. CDR3 DNA: TGCAGTGCTAGAGCGCCGGGACTAGCGGGGGGGAGCCAGTACTTC. Translation: CSARAPGLAGGSQYF.

This clonotype came up a few times. The J gene is TRBJ1-1, the V gene TRBV20-1; perhaps TRBD1 as D (6 bases). Trimming left V 3 bases short and J 6 bases short, with 26 bases between. The CDR3 loop spans 17 amino acids. CDR1 and CDR2 (germline): DFQATT, SNEGSKA (reference sequence). The CDR3 DNA is TGCAGTGCTAGGGGGGACCGCAACAGGGTATATCCCCCTGAAGCTTTCTTT. Encoded protein: CSARGDRNRVYPPEAFF.

This clonotype was detected ten times or more. V is TRBV7-9 and J is TRBJ2-7, with D perhaps matching TRBD1 (6 bases). This CDR3 comprises 16 residues. From germline, CDR1 is SEHNR and CDR2 FQNEAQ (reference sequence). The V end lost 4 bases, the J end lost 0 bases, and 16 bases lay between the germline ends. CDR3 amino acids: CASSSPHHRVSYEQYV. CDR3 nucleotides: TGTGCCAGCAGCTCACCTCACCACAGGGTCTCCTACGAGCAGTACGTC.

This clonotype was detected only a few times. The chain couples TRBV7-9 to TRBJ2-7; D is possibly TRBD2 (6 bases). This CDR3 contains 14 residues. V lost 0 bases and J 6 bases, leaving 12 bases between the germline ends. Looked up from germline, CDR1 is SEHNR and CDR2 is FQNEAQ (reference sequence). The CDR3 DNA is TGTGCCAGCAGCTTAGCCCCGACTAGACCCGAGCAGTACTTC. Translation: CASSLAPTRPEQYF.

This clonotype was picked up a small number of times. This chain uses TRBV20-1 with TRBJ2-3, with D perhaps TRBD1 or TRBD2 (6 bases each). Deletions cut 0 bases from V and 5 bases from J, with 12 bases between. Germline loops: CDR1 DFQATT, CDR2 SNEGSKA (reference sequence). CDR3 length: 14 residues. The CDR3 nucleotides are TGCAGTGCTAGAGACGGGAGAGGGGGAGATACGCAGTATTTT. Encoded protein: CSARDGRGGDTQYF.

This clonotype has at least ten counts. The chain has TRBV20-1 and TRBJ2-5; D ambiguous. Trimming removed 2 bases from V and 2 bases from J, with 3 bases in between. Germline V lookup: CDR1 DFQATT, CDR2 SNEGSKA (reference sequence). The CDR3 covers 11 residues. Here the CDR3 reads CSARLQETQYF. The CDR3 region has the DNA TGCAGTGCTAGACTTCAAGAGACCCAGTACTTC.

This clonotype was found many times. J is TRBJ2-7 and V is TRBV7-2; 10 positions match TRBD1. The CDR3 has 13 amino acids. Unmatched junction bases numbered 1, after V lost 3 bases and J lost 5 bases. Germline CDR1 is SGHTA and CDR2 is FQGNSA. The CDR3, as DNA: TGTGCCAGCAGCTTGACAGGGGGCCACGAGCAGTACTTC. It specifies CASSLTGGHEQYF.

This chain uses TRBV20-1 with TRBJ1-1; tentatively, D is TRBD1 (6 bases). Germline CDR1 is DFQATT and CDR2 is SNEGSKA (reference sequence). The V and J ends lost 3 bases and 0 bases respectively, with 11 bases between them. This CDR3 comprises 14 residues. CDR3 region: CSARGDTVNTEAFF. In DNA form, the CDR3 reads TGCAGTGCTAGGGGGGACACTGTGAACACTGAAGCTTTCTTT.

This clonotype was detected a few times. The chain couples TRBV7-2 to TRBJ1-6; D is unclear. The CDR3 totals 15 residues. Germline values: CDR1 SGHTA, CDR2 FQGNSA. V lost 1 base to trimming and J lost 2 bases, with 6 bases between them. This CDR3 reads CASSLGRAYNSPLHF. CDR3 nucleotide sequence: TGTGCCAGCAGCTTAGGGCGGGCCTATAATTCACCCCTCCACTTT.

The chain couples TRBV12-5 to TRBJ2-1, with TRBD1 as a possible D gene (5 bases). V lost 3 bases, J lost 5 bases, and 11 bases lay in between. The CDR3 sequence is 14 residues long. CDR1 is LGHNT, CDR2 FRNRAP, per germline. DNA of the CDR3: TGTGCTAGTGGTTTACCCCTAGGGGACAATGAGCAGTTCTTC. As protein: CASGLPLGDNEQFF. The full variable domain, with the rest looked up from reference TRBV12-5 and TRBJ2-1, is DARVTQTPRHKVTEMGQEVTMRCQPILGHNTVFWYRQTMMQGLELLAYFRNRAPLDDSGMPKDRFSAEMPDATLATLKIQPSEPRDSAVYFCASGLPLGDNEQFFGPGTRLTVL.

The J gene is TRBJ2-1, the V gene TRBV7-2, with D hard to call. Trimming cost V 5 bases and J 8 bases, with 16 bases left between them. CDR1 is SGHTA, CDR2 FQGNSA, per germline. This CDR3 has 14 amino acids. In DNA, the CDR3 is TGTGCCAGCAGCCTTGGTAGGGTAGTCGATGAGCAGTTCTTC. Translated, it gives CASSLGRVVDEQFF.